The present entry profiles one T cell receptor beta chain with its context. Which antigen it targets is not known. No much larger clone is present one base from it, and per-base qualities are unavailable. CDR1 and CDR2, per the germline V gene, are ENHRY and SYGVKD. Unmatched junction bases come to 3, with V trimmed by 4 bases and J by 6 bases. From its cysteine to its phenylalanine, the CDR3 spans 14 amino acids. Solely the CDR3 DNA is kept, with 42 bases framed from the first base. Healthy HIV-negative adults with no recently reported acute infections or vaccinations were included as donors. Every donor was a Caucasian adult residing in Nashville, Tennessee, USA. CD4+ T cells were enriched by magnetic negative selection; naive cells were then positively selected on CD45RA, and the negative fraction formed the memory subset. Blood was obtained by leukapheresis, after which PBMCs were separated by Ficoll-Histopaque density gradient centrifugation and cryopreserved in liquid nitrogen vapor phase. Analytical flow cytometry was used to check the purity and quantity of every magnetically sorted T cell population. From each sorted fraction, genomic DNA was isolated and quantified by UV absorbance on a Nanodrop 2000c.

Using the deep immunoSEQ assay, multiplex PCR amplified TCR CDR3 regions from genomic DNA. Extracted genomic DNA from each cell subset was spread evenly across all wells of several immunoSEQ 96-well plates, with each plate serving as a replicate. For sorted subsets, each replicate PCR was loaded with about 200 ng genomic DNA, equivalent to approximately 27,000 T cell genomes. The purified libraries were quantified using a Qubit 3.0 fluorometer, sized with a Bioanalyzer 2100, and then quantified again using the KAPA Library Quantification kit. A separate single-read 150-cycle Illumina NextSeq 550 flow cell was used to sequence each immunoSEQ 96-well plate. Regarding the original processing steps: Because the immunoSEQ output included only junctional sequences and no quality scores, the filtering could not be the same as the filtering used for full-length reads. To assign V/J genes and CDR3, sequences were annotated using PyIR, a Python wrapper for IgBLAST v1.9, with IMGT germline references. Any read was removed if the V/J assignment was weak (E-value above 1e-6), the CDR3 was missing, or the read contained stop codons, out-of-frame junctions, or ambiguous translated residues. A V3J clonotype was defined by an identical inferred V gene, J gene, and CDR3 amino acid sequence. Percentage overlap between repertoires was computed as shared unique clonotypes divided by the size of the smaller repertoire. RTK rarefaction, the Chao1 estimator, and Recon v2.1 estimates of unobserved clonotypes were used to assess repertoire richness. Generation probabilities were computed with OLGA for all TCRbeta clonotypes obtained by the gDNA method from a few donors. Held by TCRdb, this immuneACCESS table contains in-frame sequences only and omits some clones. Under half of the omission traces to an unresolved V gene where checked; the cause of the rest is unknown. V and J calls and clone size are copied from that table; D and trimming were computed from the DNA. This sample holds 1.6 million or so clones; around 95% were observed only once. Jointly, the top ten make up 1% to 1.5% of the sample.

These data are taken from a study of shared clonotypes between healthy human individuals (dated by TCRdb to about 2020). At the level of the whole study: The cohort comprised two women and three men aged 18 to 49 years. For each donor, three plates each were used for CD4 naive and CD4 memory, two plates were used for CD8 naive, and one plate was used for CD8 memory. Blood TCR repertoires of a handful of healthy adults were deeply sequenced to estimate repertoire size and the extent of clonotype sharing between individuals. Libraries were prepared and TCR repertoires were sequenced by different laboratories using diverse techniques, in order to increase sequencing depth and limit assay-specific biases. Each donor's leukapheresis produced roughly between roughly 0.9 and 8.9 billion PBMCs.

Broad study findings and their caveats: Sampling was restricted to blood, and TCR repertoires in tissue are likely to differ from TCR repertoires in blood. Higher generation probabilities were observed for clonotypes shared by all four sorted-subset donors than for non-shared clonotypes. Because the study included only a small number of donors, the genetic and exposure-history diversity represented was limited. When four donors were compared, the shared fraction of clonotypes was about 5.4% for naive CD4, less than 4% for naive CD8, 2% to 2.5% for memory CD4, and less than 0.45% for memory CD8. Even with the large sequencing depth, rarefaction of the sorted-subset datasets indicated that sequencing was incomplete. Pairwise subsampling led to the expectation that sequencing depth would affect the degree of clonotype sharing among donors. Estimated clonotype richness was generally larger for naive than for memory subsets.

The sequence links TRBV10-3 to TRBJ1-4; the junction holds 9 bases that match TRBD1. This clonotype was obtained from a man aged 25-45 years in good health. Sequenced sample: naive CD4+ T cells sorted from blood. What this sample's cell subset or site label stands for: CD45RA+ positively selected. CDR3 region: CAISVQGAYEKLFF. The nucleotides read TGTGCCATCAGTGTACAGGGGGCTTATGAAAAACTGTTTTTT.